The 20 T cell receptor beta chains listed next were all sequenced from one sample in a study of T-cell memory formation after mild COVID-19. TCRdb redid the calling of the 5' RACE reads with MiXCR, one entry per CDR3 protein. The sample shows approximately 390,000 distinct CDR3 sequences, around a sixth of them seen only once. What was sequenced was PBMCs or a T cell subset sorted from them (not recorded which). These receptors came from a man between 18 and 35 years old who had mild COVID-19 (a few samples of this study predate the infection). Cell type and time point are not known.

The chain employs TRBV4-1 and TRBJ2-1; D remains ambiguous. Germline lookup yields CDR1 MGHRA and CDR2 YSYEKL. The CDR3 is 13 amino acids. Trimming pared 4 bases from V and 6 bases from J, leaving 10 bases between. The CDR3 is CASSPEWTNEQFF. The CDR3 DNA reads as TGCGCCAGCAGCCCTGAATGGACCAATGAGCAGTTCTTC.

The V and J genes are TRBV9 and TRBJ1-2; D is unclear. Trimming left V 0 bases short and J 2 bases short, with 8 bases between. CDR3 size: 14 residues. CDR1 is SGDLS and CDR2 is YYNGEE in the germline V gene. The CDR3 loop reads CASSVGDLNYGYTF. The CDR3 nucleotides read TGTGCCAGCAGCGTAGGCGATCTAAACTATGGCTACACCTTC.

This clonotype was seen a few times. This sequence joins TRBV5-1 and TRBJ2-7, with a weak D call TRBD1 (6 bases). V dropped 5 bases and J dropped 0 bases, with 9 bases sitting between them. Looked up from germline, CDR1 is SGHRS and CDR2 is YFSETQ. This CDR3 contains 13 residues. The CDR3 DNA sequence: TGCGCCAGCAGTAAGGACAGCTCCTACGAGCAGTACTTC. Its translation: CASSKDSSYEQYF.

The genes are TRBV27 and TRBJ2-3; 12 positions match TRBD2. The V gene end was trimmed by 3 bases and the J gene end by 9 bases; junction bases not matched to a gene: 4. This CDR3 has 14 amino acids. Germline V gives CDR1 MNHEY, CDR2 SMNVEV (reference sequence). The CDR3 here is CASSFSLAGGTQYF. CDR3 nucleotides: TGTGCCAGCAGTTTCTCCCTAGCGGGGGGGACGCAGTATTTT.

In this sample, this clonotype turned up a few times. This chain joins TRBV9 and TRBJ1-4; TRBD1 matches 7 bases. CDR3 size: 16 residues. Trimming took 0 bases from V and 7 from J; bases not matched to a gene: 9. CDR1 is SGDLS, CDR2 YYNGEE, per germline. CDR3 DNA sequence: TGTGCCAGCAGCGTAGGGCCAGGGGACAGATCTGAAAAACTGTTTTTT. It encodes CASSVGPGDRSEKLFF.

This chain links TRBV27 with TRBJ2-3; D is undetermined. V lost 6 bases, J lost 2 bases, and 18 bases lay in between. The CDR3 has 16 residues. Germline V gene lookup returns CDR1 MNHEY and CDR2 SMNVEV (reference sequence). The DNA of the CDR3 is TGTGCCAGCAGGCATAGGCCTCAGCCACTCACAGATACGCAGTATTTT. Translated, it gives CASRHRPQPLTDTQYF.

This clonotype occurred once. The genes are TRBV20-1 and TRBJ2-3, with 9 bases fitting TRBD2. V shed 4 bases and J 1 base; nucleotides not matched to a gene: 6. The germline V gene has CDR1 DFQATT and CDR2 SNEGSKA (reference sequence). This CDR3 comprises 15 residues. The CDR3 loop reads CSATMTSGGTDTQYF. CDR3 nucleotide sequence: TGCAGTGCTACGATGACTAGCGGCGGCACAGATACGCAGTATTTT.

This sequence joins TRBV6-2 or TRBV6-3 and TRBJ1-2; D unresolved. Germline V gene data show CDR1 as MNHEY and CDR2 as SVGEGT. The CDR3 sequence is 12 residues long. V dropped 7 bases and J dropped 8 bases, with 14 bases sitting between them. The CDR3 sequence: CASTVGSTGYTF. CDR3 nucleotide sequence: TGTGCCAGCACCGTGGGCAGTACGGGCTACACCTTC.

The chain has TRBV6-5 and TRBJ2-3, with D possibly being TRBD1 (5 bases). Trimming took off 5 bases at V and 2 bases at J, with 11 bases between the two ends. From germline, CDR1 is MNHEY and CDR2 SVGAGI. The CDR3 contains 14 residues. In DNA form, the CDR3 reads TGTGCCAGCAGTCAACAGGTGAACACAGATACGCAGTATTTT. It specifies CASSQQVNTDTQYF.

The chain has TRBV5-1 and TRBJ2-5, with D perhaps TRBD2 (6 bases). The CDR3 is 16 amino acids. Germline CDR1 reads SGHRS; CDR2 reads YFSETQ. V was shortened by 1 base and J by 5 bases, with 18 bases between the two germline ends. For the CDR3, the DNA is TGCGCCAGCAGCTTGTTGGGGACTCAGTTCGACGAGACCCAGTACTTC. This encodes CASSLLGTQFDETQYF.

This clonotype was counted only a few times. This chain joins TRBV29-1 and TRBJ2-7; 7 nucleotides align to TRBD1. The J segment lost 2 bases and the V segment lost 7 bases, leaving 8 bases of the junction unmatched. This CDR3 is built from 13 residues. Germline values: CDR1 SQVTM, CDR2 ANQGSEA. CDR3 in amino acids: CSAARGTAYEQYF. As DNA, the CDR3 is TGCAGCGCGGCGAGAGGGACAGCCTACGAGCAGTACTTC.

The V and J genes are TRBV2 and TRBJ2-1, with TRBD2 matching over 9 bases. J was trimmed by 6 bases and V by 2 bases; bases with no gene match: 2. The CDR3 totals 14 residues. From germline, CDR1 is SNHLY and CDR2 FYNNEI. The CDR3 DNA reads as TGTGCCAGCAGTGAAACTAGCGGGCTCAATGAGCAGTTCTTC. It specifies CASSETSGLNEQFF. The variable domain in full, with the rest retrieved from reference TRBV2 and TRBJ2-1, is EPEVTQTPSHQVTQMGQEVILRCVPISNHLYFYWYRQILGQKVEFLVSFYNNEISEKSEIFDDQFSVERPDGSNFTLKIRSTKLEDSAMYFCASSETSGLNEQFFGPGTRLTVL.

This chain joins TRBV7-3 and TRBJ1-2, with 12 positions matching TRBD1. Per the germline V gene, CDR1 is SGHTA and CDR2 is FQGTGA. V was pared by 4 bases and J by 9 bases, with 12 bases of the junction left unmatched. This CDR3 is built from 16 residues. The CDR3 DNA reads TGTGCCAGCAGCTCTACGCCGGGACAGGGGGCATTTAGCTACACCTTC. Amino acids: CASSSTPGQGAFSYTF.

CDR3 DNA sequence: TGTGCCAGCAGCTCTGGGTTGACAGACAACTATGGCTACACCTTC. Protein sequence: CASSSGLTDNYGYTF. The genes are TRBV7-6 and TRBJ1-2; a weak D match, TRBD1 (5 bases). V lost 4 bases and J 2 bases, leaving 14 bases between the germline ends. This CDR3 has 15 residues. From germline, CDR1 is SGHVS and CDR2 FNYEAQ.

The chain has TRBV6-2 or TRBV6-3 and TRBJ2-2; D ambiguous. Trimming cost V 6 bases and J 4 bases, with 12 bases left between them. Germline V gene lookup returns CDR1 MNHEY and CDR2 SVGEGT. There are 14 residues in the CDR3. The CDR3 protein is CASRSYYGTGELFF. DNA for the CDR3: TGTGCCAGCAGGAGTTATTATGGCACCGGGGAGCTGTTTTTT.

This clonotype occurred a few times. The chain uses TRBV20-1 and TRBJ1-3; D perhaps matches TRBD1 (5 bases). Per germline, CDR1 DFQATT and CDR2 SNEGSKA (reference sequence). This CDR3 spans 15 amino acids. The V gene lost 0 bases and the J gene lost 0 bases, with 9 bases spanning the gap. The CDR3, as DNA: TGCAGTGCTAGAGATAGGACACACTCTGGAAACACCATATATTTT. Translated, it gives CSARDRTHSGNTIYF.

This clonotype occurred a few times. This chain uses TRBV5-1 with TRBJ2-1; D may correspond to TRBD1 or TRBD2 (5 bases each). The CDR3 is made up of 14 amino acids. The germline V and J ends were trimmed by 6 bases and 2 bases, with 12 bases remaining between them. The germline V gene has CDR1 SGHRS and CDR2 YFSETQ. CDR3 coding DNA: TGCGCCAGCATGGGGGACCACCCCTACAATGAGCAGTTCTTC. It yields the protein CASMGDHPYNEQFF.

The chain combines TRBV10-1 with TRBJ2-2; tentative D call: TRBD2 (5 bases). The CDR3 runs 14 residues. V lost 6 bases, J lost 4 bases, and 12 bases lay in between. The germline gives CDR1 WNHNN, CDR2 SYGVQD (reference sequence). This CDR3 is CASRAVLGTGELFF. The CDR3 DNA reads TGCGCCAGCAGAGCGGTTCTGGGCACCGGGGAGCTGTTTTTT.

V usage is TRBV5-1 and J usage is TRBJ2-2; no clear D. The CDR3 runs 16 residues. CDR1 and CDR2 from the germline V gene are SGHRS and YFSETQ. The V end was cut by 4 bases, the J end by 4 bases, with 17 bases between. The CDR3 loop reads CASSAPDSLRTGELFF. The CDR3 bases are TGCGCCAGCAGCGCCCCTGATAGTTTGCGCACCGGGGAGCTGTTTTTT.

V gene TRBV7-3 combines with J gene TRBJ1-2, with 10 bases identical to TRBD1. The V segment lost 5 bases and the J segment 4 bases; nucleotides outside the gene matches: 25. Germline CDR1 SGHTA, CDR2 FQGTGA. This CDR3 contains 21 residues. In DNA form, the CDR3 reads TGTGCCAGCAGCCCACCACCTCCAATGAGAGGGACAGGGGCGACAATCTATGGCTACACCTTC. Translation gives CASSPPPPMRGTGATIYGYTF. Combining the CDR3 with reference TRBV7-3 and TRBJ1-2 gives the whole variable domain GAGVSQTPSNKVTEKGKYVELRCDPISGHTALYWYRQSLGQGPEFLIYFQGTGAADDSGLPNDRFFAVRPEGSVSTLKIQRTERGDSAVYLCASSPPPPMRGTGATIYGYTFGSGTRLTVV.